The 3 T cell receptor beta chains given below trace back to one sample, sequenced in a study of shared clonotypes between healthy human individuals. Measured with immunoSEQ multiplex PCR; TCRdb has only the in-frame clones, and not every one. This sample yields 2 million to 2.5 million clones, of which just under 95% are seen a single time; approximately 0.4% belongs to the top ten. What was sequenced was naive CD4+ T cells from PBMCs. Subset defined: CD45RA+ positively selected. The receptors shown here come from a man aged 18 to 29 in good health. Some clones in this sample may be carry-over from other donors' samples.

The gene calls are TRBV28 and TRBJ1-1; TRBD1 matches at 8 bases. The V and J ends lost 1 base and 2 bases, in that order; junction bases with no gene match: 9. Germline assignment: CDR1 MDHEN and CDR2 SYDVKM. CDR3 length equals 17 residues. CDR3 sequence (DNA): TGTGCCAGCAGTTTATCACAGGGGGTCGGGTCTAACACTGAAGCTTTCTTT. It encodes CASSLSQGVGSNTEAFF.

The chain links TRBV5-1 to TRBJ1-1; D unresolved. V lost 0 bases, J lost 3 bases, and 12 bases lay in between. Looked up from germline, CDR1 is SGHRS and CDR2 is YFSETQ. CDR3 length: 15 residues. The CDR3 DNA sequence: TGCGCCAGCAGCTTGGCCCAGGTTGCGGACACTGAAGCTTTCTTT. This codes for CASSLAQVADTEAFF.

The chain employs TRBV29-1 and TRBJ2-1, with 14 bases lining up with TRBD2. V lost 7 bases to trimming and J lost 14 bases; unmatched junction nucleotides: 10. This CDR3 comprises 13 residues. Per germline, CDR1 SQVTM and CDR2 ANQGSEA. The CDR3 loop reads CSAGTSGSLGEFF. The CDR3, as DNA: TGCAGCGCTGGGACTAGCGGGAGCCTAGGGGAGTTCTTC.